This T cell receptor beta chain was obtained from a study of CD4 T cells in relation to SARS-CoV-2 and coronaviruses. Study-level background: Negative control cultures got HIV-1 Nef peptides or no peptide.

Before the COVID-19 pandemic, during about 2011-2019, CD4+ T cells were taken from unexposed donors. Isolation of CD4+ T cells took place after nine to ten days in culture. This clone was picked up a small number of times. Its matching antigen is unknown. Produced via immunoSEQ multiplex PCR; TCRdb's table is partial and in-frame only. Counted here are 11,000 or so clones, around 73% occurring once; the ten biggest clones make up approximately 14%. V was pared by 6 bases and J by 5 bases, with 6 bases of the junction left unmatched. There are 13 residues in the CDR3. The V gene's germline CDR1 is SGHTA and CDR2 FQGTGA.

J is TRBJ2-7 and V is TRBV7-3; TRBD2 agrees at 8 bases. Sequencing was performed on CD4+ T cells from PBMCs, cultured in vitro. The TCR was taken from a human donor in good health. The CDR3: CASSTTGGNEQYF. CDR3 sequence (DNA): TGTGCCAGCAGTACCACGGGAGGGAACGAGCAGTACTTC.